What follows are 11 T cell receptor beta chains derived from one specimen sequenced in a study of shared clonotypes between healthy human individuals. Sequencing was performed with immunoSEQ multiplex PCR; in TCRdb, only in-frame clones are kept and a portion is missing. The data hold about 2 million clones, with roughly 94% observed a single time. Naive CD8 cells lacked CD45RO, underwent positive selection for CCR7 and left out terminally differentiated effector memory CD45RA+ cells. The sample consisted of naive CD8+ T cells sorted from blood. The receptor source for this set is a man aged 18-30 years in good health.

The chain joins TRBV5-1 to TRBJ1-1, with a tentative D call TRBD1 (6 bases). Deletions cut 1 base from V and 1 base from J, with 14 bases between. From germline, CDR1 is SGHRS and CDR2 YFSETQ. This CDR3 region has 16 residues. The CDR3, as DNA: TGCGCCAGCAGCTTGAGTTTCGGGGGGGCGAACACTGAAGCTTTCTTT. It is translated as CASSLSFGGANTEAFF.

Points on this clone: At the DNA level, this CDR3 is encoded by other sequences in the same sample as well. The V call is TRBV9, the J call TRBJ1-5; D may be TRBD1 (5 bases). The CDR3 consists of 15 residues. The germline V and J ends were trimmed by 0 bases and 4 bases, with 11 bases remaining between them. CDR1 and CDR2 (germline): SGDLS, YYNGEE. DNA of the CDR3: TGTGCCAGCAGCGTAGGTGGGACTCCTAATCAGCCCCAGCATTTT. It codes for CASSVGGTPNQPQHF.

This clone was picked up one time. The chain recombines TRBV7-9 with TRBJ2-5, with TRBD2 identical over 10 bases. V lost 4 bases to trimming and J lost 5 bases; unmatched junction nucleotides: 7. Germline V CDR1 and CDR2: SEHNR, FQNEAQ (reference sequence). CDR3 size: 15 residues. The CDR3 region has the DNA TGTGCCAGCAGCTGGGGAGGGACTAGCGTTGAGACCCAGTACTTC. Encoded protein: CASSWGGTSVETQYF.

The J gene is TRBJ1-1, the V gene TRBV28; D gene unclear. Germline V gene lookup returns CDR1 MDHEN and CDR2 SYDVKM. The CDR3 runs 14 residues. V was trimmed by 4 bases and J by 4 bases, leaving 13 bases between them. This CDR3 is CASSSSKASTEAFF. The DNA of the CDR3 is TGTGCCAGCAGTTCCTCCAAGGCAAGCACTGAAGCTTTCTTT.

The rearrangement joins TRBV21-1 to TRBJ1-1; TRBD1 is taken as the D call from the table, unchecked against the DNA. TRBV21-1 has pseudogene status. CDR3 length equals 12 residues. As DNA, the CDR3 is TGTGCCAGCAGGGCTGAGAACACTGAAGCTTTCTTT. Translating gives CASRAENTEAFF.

The chain is built from TRBV9 and TRBJ1-4, with unresolved D. The CDR3 extends over 15 amino acids. Per the germline V gene, CDR1 is SGDLS and CDR2 is YYNGEE. V dropped 3 bases and J dropped 8 bases, with 17 bases sitting between them. This CDR3 reads CASSAESLVNEKLFF. The CDR3 coding sequence is TGTGCCAGCAGCGCCGAATCTTTGGTTAACGAAAAACTGTTTTTT. Together with reference TRBV9 and TRBJ1-4, the CDR3 gives the full variable domain: DSGVTQTPKHLITATGQRVTLRCSPRSGDLSVYWYQQSLDQGLQFLIQYYNGEERAKGNILERFSAQQFPDLHSELNLSSLELGDSALYFCASSAESLVNEKLFFGSGTQLSVL.

The chain recombines TRBV5-6 with TRBJ1-5; D is undetermined. CDR3 length: 12 residues. Germline CDR1 SGHDT, CDR2 YYEEEE. Trimming took off 2 bases at V and 7 bases at J, with 7 bases between the two ends. For the CDR3, the DNA is TGTGCCAGCAGCTTTGTGGGCCAGCCCCAGCATTTT. Its translation: CASSFVGQPQHF.

J is TRBJ1-1 and V is TRBV13; D uncertain. V was cut by 0 bases and J by 4 bases, with 12 bases left in between. The length of the CDR3 is 15 residues. CDR1 and CDR2 from the germline V gene are PRHDT and FYEKMQ (reference sequence). The CDR3 coding sequence is TGTGCCAGCAGCTTAGGTGGAGGTCTGAGCACTGAAGCTTTCTTT. Encoded protein: CASSLGGGLSTEAFF.

The chain uses TRBV6-4 and TRBJ1-2; no definite D call. Per germline, CDR1 MRHNA and CDR2 SNTAGT. V was trimmed by 5 bases and J by 0 bases, leaving 10 bases between them. CDR3 length: 14 residues. As DNA, the CDR3 is TGTGCCAGCAGTACCGGCGTCCCTAACTATGGCTACACCTTC. It yields the protein CASSTGVPNYGYTF.

This chain connects TRBV12-5 to TRBJ2-5; 8 nucleotides align to TRBD1. Germline V gene sequence: CDR1 LGHNT, CDR2 FRNRAP. This CDR3 spans 18 amino acids. V dropped 0 bases and J dropped 5; count of bases not matched to a gene: 14. CDR3 loop: CASGLVPTGVFVWETQYF. The CDR3 region has the DNA TGTGCTAGTGGTTTGGTACCGACAGGGGTTTTTGTCTGGGAGACCCAGTACTTC.

This chain joins TRBV6-6 and TRBJ2-7; D unresolved. The germline V and J ends were trimmed by 0 bases and 5 bases, with 8 bases remaining between them. Germline V gene sequence: CDR1 MNHNY, CDR2 SVGAGI (reference sequence). The CDR3 runs 13 residues. The CDR3 protein is CASSYSSGHEQYF. The CDR3 nucleotides are TGTGCCAGCAGTTACTCATCAGGACACGAGCAGTACTTC.